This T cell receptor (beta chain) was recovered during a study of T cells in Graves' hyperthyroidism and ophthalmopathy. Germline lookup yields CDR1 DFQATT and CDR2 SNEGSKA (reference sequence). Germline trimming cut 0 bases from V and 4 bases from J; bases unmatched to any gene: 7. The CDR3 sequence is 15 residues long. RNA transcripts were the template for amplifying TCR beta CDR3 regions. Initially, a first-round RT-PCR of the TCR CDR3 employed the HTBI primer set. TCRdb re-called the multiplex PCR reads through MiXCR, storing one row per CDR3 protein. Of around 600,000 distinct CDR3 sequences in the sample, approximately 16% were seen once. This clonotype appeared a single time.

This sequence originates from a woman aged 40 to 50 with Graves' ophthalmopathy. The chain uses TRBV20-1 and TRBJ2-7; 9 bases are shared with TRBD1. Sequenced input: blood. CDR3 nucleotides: TGCAGTGCTAGAGACCGGACAGGGGCATCGTACGAGCAGTACTTC. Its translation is CSARDRTGASYEQYF.